This entry features one TCR beta chain sequence. Its antigen is unknown. Germline values: CDR1 MNHEY, CDR2 SVGAGI. The CDR3 has 15 amino acids. TCRdb reprocessed the 5' RACE reads and keeps a single row for each CDR3 protein, giving no DNA. The sample's table shows around 210,000 distinct CDR3 sequences. This entry belongs to a study of monozygotic twins with inflammatory bowel disease. General observations from the study: Against healthy co-twins, IBD patients had lower TCRbeta diversity (measured by inverse Simpson).

The specimen was blood. The rearrangement joins TRBV6-5 to TRBJ2-5; the TCRdb call, TRBD2, lacks DNA for checking. The sequence came from a human donor with ulcerative colitis or Crohn's disease, or a healthy co-twin of an affected twin (not recorded which). This CDR3 is CASSYGSSSWETQYF.